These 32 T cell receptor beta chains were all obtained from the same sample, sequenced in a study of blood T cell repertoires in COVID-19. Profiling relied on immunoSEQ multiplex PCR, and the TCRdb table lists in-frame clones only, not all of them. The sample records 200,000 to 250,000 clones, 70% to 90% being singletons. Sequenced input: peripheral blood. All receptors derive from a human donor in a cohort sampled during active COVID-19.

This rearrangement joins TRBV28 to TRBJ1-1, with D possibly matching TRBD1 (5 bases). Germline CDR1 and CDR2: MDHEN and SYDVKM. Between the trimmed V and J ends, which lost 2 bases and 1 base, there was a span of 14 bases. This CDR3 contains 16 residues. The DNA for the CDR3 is TGTGCCAGCAGTTTACCCAGCCAGGGATGGAACACTGAAGCTTTCTTT. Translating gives CASSLPSQGWNTEAFF.

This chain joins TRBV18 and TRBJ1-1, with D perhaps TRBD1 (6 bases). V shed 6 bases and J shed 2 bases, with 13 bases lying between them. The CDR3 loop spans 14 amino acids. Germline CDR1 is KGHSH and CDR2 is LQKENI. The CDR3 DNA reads TGTGCCAGCTCGGTAACAGGGCGTAACACTGAAGCTTTCTTT. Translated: CASSVTGRNTEAFF. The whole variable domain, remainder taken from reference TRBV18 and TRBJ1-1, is NAGVMQNPRHLVRRRGQEARLRCSPMKGHSHVYWYRQLPEEGLKFMVYLQKENIIDESGMPKERFSAEFPKEGPSILRIQQVVRGDSAAYFCASSVTGRNTEAFFGQGTRLTVV.

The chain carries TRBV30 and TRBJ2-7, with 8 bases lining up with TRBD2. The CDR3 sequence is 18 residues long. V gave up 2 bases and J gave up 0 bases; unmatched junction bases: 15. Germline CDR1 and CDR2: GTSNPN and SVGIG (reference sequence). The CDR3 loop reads CAWSLASGGYLSSYEQYF. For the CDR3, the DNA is TGTGCCTGGAGTTTAGCCAGCGGGGGTTACTTAAGCTCCTACGAGCAGTACTTC.

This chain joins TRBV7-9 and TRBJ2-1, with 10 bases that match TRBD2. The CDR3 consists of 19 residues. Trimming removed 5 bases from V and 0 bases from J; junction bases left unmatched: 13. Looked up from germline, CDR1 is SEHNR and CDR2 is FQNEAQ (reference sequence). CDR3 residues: CASSPRGTSASSSYNEQFF. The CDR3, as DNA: TGTGCCAGCAGCCCGCGAGGGACTAGCGCTTCAAGCTCCTACAATGAGCAGTTCTTC.

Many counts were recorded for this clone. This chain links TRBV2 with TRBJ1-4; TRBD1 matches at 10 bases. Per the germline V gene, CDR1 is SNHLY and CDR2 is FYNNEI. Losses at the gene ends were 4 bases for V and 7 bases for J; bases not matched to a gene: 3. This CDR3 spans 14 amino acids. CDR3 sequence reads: CASSGTGGREKLFF. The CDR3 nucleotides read TGTGCCAGCAGTGGGACAGGGGGTCGTGAAAAACTGTTTTTT.

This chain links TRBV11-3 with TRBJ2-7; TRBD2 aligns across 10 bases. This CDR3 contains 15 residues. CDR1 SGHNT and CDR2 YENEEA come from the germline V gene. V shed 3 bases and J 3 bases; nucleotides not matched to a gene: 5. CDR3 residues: CASSFLAGGNYEQYF. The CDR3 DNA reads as TGTGCCAGCAGCTTCTTAGCGGGAGGCAACTACGAGCAGTACTTC.

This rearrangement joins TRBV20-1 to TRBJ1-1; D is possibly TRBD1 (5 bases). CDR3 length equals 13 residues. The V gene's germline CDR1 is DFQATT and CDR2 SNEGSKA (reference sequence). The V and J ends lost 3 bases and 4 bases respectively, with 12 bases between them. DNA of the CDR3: TGCAGTGCTAGTAAGGGGAAAGGCACTGAAGCTTTCTTT. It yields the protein CSASKGKGTEAFF.

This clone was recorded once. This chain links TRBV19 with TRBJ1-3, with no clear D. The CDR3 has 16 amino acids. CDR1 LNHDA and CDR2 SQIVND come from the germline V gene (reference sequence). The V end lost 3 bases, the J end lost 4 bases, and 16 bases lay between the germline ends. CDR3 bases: TGTGCCAGTAGTATTGGCAGCGGCGTCTCGGGAAACACCATATATTTT. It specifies CASSIGSGVSGNTIYF.

DNA of the CDR3: TGTGCCATCAGTGGCCGGGACAGGGTAAACACCGGGGAGCTGTTTTTT. Translation gives CAISGRDRVNTGELFF. J is TRBJ2-2 and V is TRBV10-3; 9 nucleotides match TRBD1. The CDR3 contains 16 residues. V shed 4 bases, J shed 2 bases, and the junction held 5 bases outside the gene matches. Germline loops: CDR1 ENHRY, CDR2 SYGVKD.

The CDR3 region has the DNA TGTGCCAGCAGCCAAGCGCAGGAACCCAGCAATCAGCCCCAGCATTTT. The encoded protein is CASSQAQEPSNQPQHF. V and J are TRBV4-2 and TRBJ1-5; D is unclear. CDR3 length: 16 amino acids. In germline, CDR1 is LGHNA, CDR2 YNFKEQ. Between the trimmed V and J ends, which lost 1 base and 1 base, there was a span of 11 bases.

Written as DNA, the CDR3 is TGTGCCAGCAGCCAACAGGACAGGTCTAACTATGGCTACACCTTC. Translation: CASSQQDRSNYGYTF. The V and J genes are TRBV4-2 and TRBJ1-2; 7 bases are a match to TRBD1. Germline CDR1 LGHNA, CDR2 YNFKEQ. This CDR3 is built from 15 residues. The V and J ends lost 2 bases and 0 bases, in that order; junction bases with no gene match: 3.

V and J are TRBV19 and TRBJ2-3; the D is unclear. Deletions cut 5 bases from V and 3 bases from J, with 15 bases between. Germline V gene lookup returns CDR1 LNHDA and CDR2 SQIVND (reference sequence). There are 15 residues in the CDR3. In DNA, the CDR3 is TGTGCCAGTAGTTTGACTCTGGAAGTAACAGATACGCAGTATTTT. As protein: CASSLTLEVTDTQYF.

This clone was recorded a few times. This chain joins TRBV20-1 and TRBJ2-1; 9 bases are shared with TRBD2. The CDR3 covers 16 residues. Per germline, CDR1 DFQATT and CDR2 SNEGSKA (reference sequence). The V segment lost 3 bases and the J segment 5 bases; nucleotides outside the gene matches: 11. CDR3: CSASLTSGGGDNEQFF. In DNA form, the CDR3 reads TGCAGTGCTAGTTTGACTAGCGGAGGAGGCGACAATGAGCAGTTCTTC.

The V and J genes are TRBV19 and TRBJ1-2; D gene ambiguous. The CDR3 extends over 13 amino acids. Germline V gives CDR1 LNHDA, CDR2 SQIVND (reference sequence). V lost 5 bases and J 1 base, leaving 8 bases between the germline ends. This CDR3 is CASSRDFNYGYTF. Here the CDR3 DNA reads TGTGCCAGTAGTCGGGATTTTAACTATGGCTACACCTTC.

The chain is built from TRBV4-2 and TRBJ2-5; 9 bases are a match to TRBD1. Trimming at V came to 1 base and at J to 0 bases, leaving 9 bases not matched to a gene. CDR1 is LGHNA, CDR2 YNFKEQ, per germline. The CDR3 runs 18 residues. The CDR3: CASSQVVGTGTYQETQYF. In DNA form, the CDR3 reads TGTGCCAGCAGCCAAGTAGTAGGGACAGGGACCTACCAAGAGACCCAGTACTTC.

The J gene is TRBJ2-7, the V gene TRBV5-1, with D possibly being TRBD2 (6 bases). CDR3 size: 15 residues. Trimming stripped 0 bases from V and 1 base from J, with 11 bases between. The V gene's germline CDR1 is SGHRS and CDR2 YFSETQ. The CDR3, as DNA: TGCGCCAGCAGCTTGGTGGCGGGGAGTTCCTACGAGCAGTACTTC. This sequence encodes CASSLVAGSSYEQYF.

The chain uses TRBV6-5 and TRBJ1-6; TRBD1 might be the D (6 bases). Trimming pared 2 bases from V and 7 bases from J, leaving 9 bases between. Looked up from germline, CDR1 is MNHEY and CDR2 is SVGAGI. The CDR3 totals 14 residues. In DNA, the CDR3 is TGTGCCAGCAGTTACCTACAGGGAAATTCACCCCTCCACTTT. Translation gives CASSYLQGNSPLHF.

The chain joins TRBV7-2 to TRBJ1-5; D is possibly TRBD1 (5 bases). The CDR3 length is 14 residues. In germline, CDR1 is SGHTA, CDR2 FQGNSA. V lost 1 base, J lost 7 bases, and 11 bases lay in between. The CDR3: CASSLGGVRQPQHF. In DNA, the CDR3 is TGTGCCAGCAGCTTAGGGGGGGTTCGACAGCCCCAGCATTTT.

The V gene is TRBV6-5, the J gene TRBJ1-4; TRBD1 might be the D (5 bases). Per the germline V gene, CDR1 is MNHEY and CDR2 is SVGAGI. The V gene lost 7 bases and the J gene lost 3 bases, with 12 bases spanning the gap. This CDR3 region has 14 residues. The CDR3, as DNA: TGTGCCAGCAACCTCGGGGGTCCTAATGAAAAACTGTTTTTT. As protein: CASNLGGPNEKLFF.

The CDR3 DNA reads as TGTGCCTGGAGTGTCGTCAGGGGAAGAACTGAAGCTTTCTTT. Protein sequence: CAWSVVRGRTEAFF. The J gene is TRBJ1-1, the V gene TRBV30; D may be TRBD1 (6 bases). V lost 0 bases and J 5 bases, leaving 13 bases between the germline ends. The CDR3 is 14 amino acids. Germline V gene lookup returns CDR1 GTSNPN and CDR2 SVGIG (reference sequence). The full variable domain, completed using reference TRBV30 and TRBJ1-1, is SQTIHQWPATLVQPVGSPLSLECTVEGTSNPNLYWYRQAAGRGLQLLFYSVGIGQISSEVPQNLSASRPQDRQFILSSKKLLLSDSGFYLCAWSVVRGRTEAFFGQGTRLTVV.

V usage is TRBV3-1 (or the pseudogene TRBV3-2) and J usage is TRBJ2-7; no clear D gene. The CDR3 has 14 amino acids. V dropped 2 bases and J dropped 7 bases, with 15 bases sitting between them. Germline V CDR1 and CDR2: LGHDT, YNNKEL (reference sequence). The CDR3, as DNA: TGTGCCAGCAGCCAAACCTACAGTTCAGGTGAGCAGTACTTC. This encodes CASSQTYSSGEQYF.

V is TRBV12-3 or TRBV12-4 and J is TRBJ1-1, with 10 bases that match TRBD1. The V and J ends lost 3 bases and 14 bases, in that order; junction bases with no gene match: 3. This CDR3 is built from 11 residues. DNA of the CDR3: TGTGCCAGCAGTTTCTGGGACAGGGGATTCTTT. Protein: CASSFWDRGFF.

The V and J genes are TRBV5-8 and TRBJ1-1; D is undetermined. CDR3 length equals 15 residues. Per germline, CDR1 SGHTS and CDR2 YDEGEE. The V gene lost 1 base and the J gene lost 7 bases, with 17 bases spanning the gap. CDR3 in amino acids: CASSLLWALRNEAFF. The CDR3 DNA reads TGTGCCAGCAGCTTGCTCTGGGCCCTCCGGAATGAAGCTTTCTTT. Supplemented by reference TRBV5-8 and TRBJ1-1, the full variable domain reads EAGVTQSPTHLIKTRGQQATLRCSPISGHTSVYWYQQALGLGLQFLLWYDEGEERNRGNFPPRFSGRQFPNYSSELNVNALELEDSALYLCASSLLWALRNEAFFGQGTRLTVV.

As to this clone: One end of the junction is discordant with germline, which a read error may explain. The CDR3: CLSRGSDEDEQFF. The CDR3 DNA is TGCCTTTCTAGGGGCTCGGACGAGGATGAGCAGTTCTTC. This chain links TRBV6-5 with TRBJ2-1; maybe TRBD1 (5 bases). This CDR3 comprises 13 residues. Germline V CDR1 and CDR2: MNHEY, SVGAGI.

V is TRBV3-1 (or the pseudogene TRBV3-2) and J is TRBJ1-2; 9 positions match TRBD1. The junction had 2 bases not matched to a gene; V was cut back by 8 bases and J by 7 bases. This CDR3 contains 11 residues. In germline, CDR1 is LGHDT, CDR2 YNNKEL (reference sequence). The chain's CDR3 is CASVDRGGYTF. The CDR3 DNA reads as TGTGCCAGCGTGGACAGGGGTGGCTACACCTTC.

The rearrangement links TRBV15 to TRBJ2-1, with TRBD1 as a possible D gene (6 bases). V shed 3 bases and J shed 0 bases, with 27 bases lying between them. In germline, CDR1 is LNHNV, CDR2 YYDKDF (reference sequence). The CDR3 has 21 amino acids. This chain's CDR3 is CATSRAPGHQVLVLSYNEQFF. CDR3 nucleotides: TGTGCCACCAGCAGGGCCCCGGGACACCAAGTATTAGTACTCTCCTACAATGAGCAGTTCTTC.

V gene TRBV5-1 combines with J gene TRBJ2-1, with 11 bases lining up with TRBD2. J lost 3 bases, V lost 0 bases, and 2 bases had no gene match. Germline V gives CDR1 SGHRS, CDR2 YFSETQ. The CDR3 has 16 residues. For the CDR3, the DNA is TGCGCCAGCAGCTTGGACGGGACTAGCGGCTACAATGAGCAGTTCTTC. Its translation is CASSLDGTSGYNEQFF.

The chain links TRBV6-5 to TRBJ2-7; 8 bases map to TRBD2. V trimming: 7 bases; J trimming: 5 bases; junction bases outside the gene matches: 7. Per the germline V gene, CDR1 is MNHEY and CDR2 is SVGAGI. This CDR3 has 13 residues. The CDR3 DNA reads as TGTGCCAGCACCCCGGGGGGGAGCGACGAGCAGTACTTC. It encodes CASTPGGSDEQYF.

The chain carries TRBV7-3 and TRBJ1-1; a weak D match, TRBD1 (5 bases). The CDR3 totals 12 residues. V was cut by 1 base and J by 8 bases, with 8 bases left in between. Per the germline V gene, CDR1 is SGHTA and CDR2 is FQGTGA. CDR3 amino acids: CASSLRRGEAFF. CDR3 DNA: TGTGCCAGCAGCTTAAGAAGGGGCGAAGCTTTCTTT.

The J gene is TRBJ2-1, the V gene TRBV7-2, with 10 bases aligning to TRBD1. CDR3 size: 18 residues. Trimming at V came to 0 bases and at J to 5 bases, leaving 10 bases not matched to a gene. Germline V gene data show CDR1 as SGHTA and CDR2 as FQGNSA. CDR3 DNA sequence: TGTGCCAGCAGCTTAGCCCCGGGGACAGGGGTTGGCCACAATGAGCAGTTCTTC. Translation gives CASSLAPGTGVGHNEQFF.

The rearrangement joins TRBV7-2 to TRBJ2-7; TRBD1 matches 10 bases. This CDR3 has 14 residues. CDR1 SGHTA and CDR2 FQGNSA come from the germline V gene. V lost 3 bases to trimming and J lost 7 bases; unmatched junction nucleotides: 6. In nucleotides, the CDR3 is TGTGCCAGCAGCTTCGACAGGGGGCAGAATGAGCAGTACTTC. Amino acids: CASSFDRGQNEQYF.

The CDR3 loop reads CASSSLAGGFTDTQYF. DNA of the CDR3: TGTGCCAGCAGCTCACTAGCGGGAGGATTCACAGATACGCAGTATTTT. The genes are TRBV7-6 and TRBJ2-3, with 12 bases matching TRBD2. Trimming cost V 4 bases and J 2 bases; bases outside gene matches: 4. Germline CDR1 and CDR2: SGHVS and FNYEAQ. This CDR3 has 16 residues.